The clone carrying this T cell receptor beta chain was picked up many times. CDR3 size: 16 residues. Trimming cost V 4 bases and J 0 bases, with 15 bases left between them. CDR1 and CDR2 (germline): SEHNR, FQNEAQ (reference sequence). The data stem from a study of metastatic and nonmetastatic thyroid tumors. At the level of the study: Peripheral blood and tumor or nodule samples from malignant and benign thyroid patients were compared.

Not a single patient had been given any form of treatment at any point before undergoing thyroid surgery. Using MiXCR, TCRdb reanalyzed the PCR reads. The table records tens of thousands of clones, around 12% of them present only once. The sample was tumor tissue. The clonotype originates from a female donor with papillary thyroid cancer or a benign thyroid nodule (not recorded which). Some clones in this sample may be carry-over from other donors' samples. V usage is TRBV7-9 and J usage is TRBJ1-1, with D possibly TRBD1 on 5 matching bases. CDR3: CASSSNLQALNTEAFF. CDR3 coding DNA: TGTGCCAGCAGCTCAAACCTACAGGCCTTGAACACTGAAGCTTTCTTT.